The 19 T cell receptor beta chains reported below all come from one sample, sequenced in a study of blood T cell repertoires in COVID-19 (dated by TCRdb to about 2020). The method behind the library was the immunoSEQ multiplex PCR assay. TCRdb took this table from immuneACCESS and kept in-frame rearrangements with V and J called. Such tables lack part of the clones; where checked against another copy, unresolved V genes explain under half of the gap, and the rest is unexplained. This sample comprises some 170,000 clones, roughly 80% of them detected only once. Roughly 19% of the sample is in the top ten clones. The sample was peripheral blood. The receptors were sampled from a woman aged 80 or over with acute or convalescent COVID-19.

In this sample, this clone turned up a few times. The J gene is TRBJ1-6, the V gene TRBV6-5; no clear D gene. This CDR3 contains 16 residues. Trimming pared 3 bases from V and 7 bases from J, leaving 16 bases between. CDR1 is MNHEY and CDR2 is SVGAGI in the germline V gene. The CDR3 loop reads CASSYARRVRNSPLHF. Written as DNA, the CDR3 is TGTGCCAGCAGTTATGCTAGGAGGGTCAGGAATTCACCCCTCCACTTT.

This chain connects TRBV15 to TRBJ2-7; D is possibly TRBD2 (5 bases). V was shortened by 1 base and J by 4 bases, with 14 bases between the two germline ends. CDR1 is LNHNV, CDR2 YYDKDF, per germline (reference sequence). This CDR3 has 15 residues. The CDR3 loop reads CATSRVSGLIYEQYF. Written as DNA, the CDR3 is TGTGCCACCAGCAGAGTTTCGGGGTTGATTTACGAGCAGTACTTC.

The genes are TRBV18 and TRBJ2-3, with D perhaps matching TRBD1 (8 bases). The CDR3 consists of 16 residues. Trimming took off 3 bases at V and 3 bases at J, with 16 bases between the two ends. CDR1 is KGHSH, CDR2 LQKENI, per germline. Here the CDR3 DNA reads TGTGCCAGCTCACCGACTGGACAGGGAGGGACAGATACGCAGTATTTT. Protein: CASSPTGQGGTDTQYF.

The rearrangement links TRBV6-6 to TRBJ1-5; tentative D call: TRBD1 (5 bases). V was cut by 6 bases and J by 1 base, with 10 bases left in between. Germline CDR1 MNHNY, CDR2 SVGAGI (reference sequence). The CDR3 contains 14 residues. The CDR3 region is CASRPGSSNQPQHF. The CDR3 nucleotides read TGTGCCAGCAGGCCAGGGTCCAGCAATCAGCCCCAGCATTTT.

J is TRBJ2-2 and V is TRBV5-1, with a tentative D call TRBD1 (5 bases). The CDR3 extends over 15 amino acids. Trimming shortened V by 4 bases and J by 5 bases, and 15 bases separated the two germline ends. Germline CDR1 SGHRS, CDR2 YFSETQ. The CDR3 DNA reads as TGCGCCAGCAGCGGCCAAGGGGTGGAGACCGGGGAGCTGTTTTTT. This codes for CASSGQGVETGELFF.

The rearrangement links TRBV7-2 to TRBJ2-1; D is unclear. Trimming cost V 5 bases and J 4 bases, with 12 bases left between them. From germline, CDR1 is SGHTA and CDR2 FQGNSA. The CDR3 extends over 14 amino acids. The CDR3 DNA sequence: TGTGCCAGCAGCACGTCCGCGGTTTACAATGAGCAGTTCTTC. Its translation: CASSTSAVYNEQFF.

The V gene is TRBV7-6, the J gene TRBJ2-5; 11 bases align to TRBD1. This CDR3 spans 17 amino acids. J gave up 5 bases and V 2 bases, and 10 bases lay outside the gene matches. Germline assignment: CDR1 SGHVS and CDR2 FNYEAQ. The CDR3 is CASSLFGVDRGRETQYF. The DNA of the CDR3 is TGTGCCAGCAGCTTATTCGGCGTGGACAGGGGGCGTGAGACCCAGTACTTC.

The chain recombines TRBV6-6 with TRBJ2-2; 14 bases are a match to TRBD2. From germline, CDR1 is MNHNY and CDR2 SVGAGI (reference sequence). This CDR3 has 15 amino acids. The J segment lost 6 bases and the V segment lost 7 bases, leaving 4 bases of the junction unmatched. Here the CDR3 DNA reads TGTGCCAGCACCCTGACTAGCGGGGGGGCCGGGGAGCTGTTTTTT. It translates to CASTLTSGGAGELFF.

The chain employs TRBV28 and TRBJ2-7; the match to TRBD1 covers 7 bases. V trimming: 4 bases; J trimming: 3 bases; junction bases outside the gene matches: 12. CDR3 size: 16 residues. The V gene's germline CDR1 is MDHEN and CDR2 SYDVKM. CDR3 DNA sequence: TGTGCCAGCAGTTCCTATCTAGGGGGCACGTACTACGAGCAGTACTTC. Protein: CASSSYLGGTYYEQYF.

V is TRBV5-4 and J is TRBJ2-5, with D possibly being TRBD1 (5 bases). This CDR3 comprises 15 residues. Germline values: CDR1 SGHNT, CDR2 YYREEE (reference sequence). Deletions cut 1 base from V and 1 base from J, with 11 bases between. The CDR3 nucleotides are TGTGCCAGCAGCTTGTGGTCAGGGTCCCAAGAGACCCAGTACTTC. It is translated as CASSLWSGSQETQYF.

The V call is TRBV3-1 (or the pseudogene TRBV3-2), the J call TRBJ2-1, with 7 positions matching TRBD2. From germline, CDR1 is LGHDT and CDR2 YNNKEL (reference sequence). The CDR3 has 17 residues. V lost 3 bases and J lost 0; bases outside the gene matches: 8. The CDR3 nucleotides are TGTGCCAGCAGCCAGACGGGACTATCAAGCTCCTACAATGAGCAGTTCTTC. This encodes CASSQTGLSSSYNEQFF.

The chain uses TRBV2 and TRBJ2-7, with 8 positions matching TRBD1. The junction had 8 bases not matched to a gene; V was cut back by 1 base and J by 6 bases. This CDR3 comprises 15 residues. Germline V gene sequence: CDR1 SNHLY, CDR2 FYNNEI. In DNA, the CDR3 is TGTGCCAGCAGTGAAGTAGGACAGGGAGGAGGCGAGCAGTACTTC. It encodes CASSEVGQGGGEQYF.

The CDR3 coding sequence is TGTGCCAGCAGTTTAACCCCGCCAGGGGTGAATGAGCAGTTCTTC. This translates into CASSLTPPGVNEQFF. This chain joins TRBV27 and TRBJ2-1, with D perhaps matching TRBD1 (6 bases). The CDR3 totals 15 residues. Germline V gene data show CDR1 as MNHEY and CDR2 as SMNVEV (reference sequence). Trimming cost V 2 bases and J 7 bases, with 15 bases left between them.

This clone has a single count. The rearrangement links TRBV30 to TRBJ1-6, with a weak D call TRBD1 (6 bases). V gave up 4 bases and J gave up 10 bases, with 17 bases separating them. Per germline, CDR1 GTSNPN and CDR2 SVGIG (reference sequence). The CDR3 covers 14 residues. Here the CDR3 DNA reads TGTGCCTGGATAAACAGGGTTCAGGGGTCACCCCTCCACTTT. As protein: CAWINRVQGSPLHF.

The gene calls are TRBV7-9 and TRBJ1-5, with D perhaps TRBD1 (5 bases). Germline assignment: CDR1 SEHNR and CDR2 FQNEAQ (reference sequence). The ends were cut back, 0 bases at V and 7 bases at J, with 13 bases in the middle. The CDR3 totals 15 residues. This CDR3 reads CASSLAGGQDQPQHF. The CDR3 coding sequence is TGTGCCAGCAGCTTAGCGGGGGGTCAGGACCAGCCCCAGCATTTT.

The chain joins TRBV18 to TRBJ1-1, with D possibly TRBD1 on 6 matching bases. The V gene lost 3 bases and the J gene lost 1 base, with 9 bases spanning the gap. Germline CDR1 reads KGHSH; CDR2 reads LQKENI. This CDR3 is 14 amino acids long. The CDR3 spells CASSPKGGNTEAFF. CDR3 nucleotide sequence: TGTGCCAGCTCACCTAAAGGGGGGAACACTGAAGCTTTCTTT.

Written as DNA, the CDR3 is TGTGCCAGCAGTTCGGGGGTCCGCGGGGGCTACACCTTC. Translated, it gives CASSSGVRGGYTF. The genes are TRBV12-3 or TRBV12-4 and TRBJ1-2; the D gene is possibly TRBD1 (5 bases). The CDR3 sequence is 13 residues long. The V gene lost 4 bases and the J gene lost 8 bases, with 14 bases spanning the gap.

The chain joins TRBV19 to TRBJ1-5; tentative D call: TRBD1 (5 bases). The CDR3 contains 13 residues. Trimming stripped 4 bases from V and 9 bases from J, with 13 bases between. CDR1 and CDR2 (germline): LNHDA, SQIVND (reference sequence). The CDR3 sequence: CASSTQGSRPQHF. DNA of the CDR3: TGTGCCAGTAGTACCCAGGGATCTCGGCCCCAGCATTTT.

The chain couples TRBV4-2 to TRBJ2-3; 12 bases are a match to TRBD2. Per the germline V gene, CDR1 is LGHNA and CDR2 is YNFKEQ. Trimming cost V 1 base and J 5 bases; bases outside gene matches: 4. CDR3 length: 16 amino acids. In DNA, the CDR3 is TGTGCCAGCAGCCAAGGGACTAGCGGGACCAGAGATACGCAGTATTTT. Translated, it gives CASSQGTSGTRDTQYF.